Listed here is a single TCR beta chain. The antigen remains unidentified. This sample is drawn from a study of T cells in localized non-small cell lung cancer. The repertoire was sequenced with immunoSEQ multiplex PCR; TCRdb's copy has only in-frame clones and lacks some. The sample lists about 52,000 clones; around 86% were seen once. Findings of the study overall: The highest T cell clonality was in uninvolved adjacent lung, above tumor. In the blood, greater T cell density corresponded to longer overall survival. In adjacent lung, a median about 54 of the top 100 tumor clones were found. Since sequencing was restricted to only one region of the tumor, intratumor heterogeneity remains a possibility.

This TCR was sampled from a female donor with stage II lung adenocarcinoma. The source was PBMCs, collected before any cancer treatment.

CDR3 protein: CASSQGGGSSYNEQFF. The CDR3 DNA reads as TGCGCCAGCAGCCAAGGCGGGGGGAGCTCCTACAATGAGCAGTTCTTC. The chain carries TRBV4-1 and TRBJ2-1; 8 bases match TRBD2. The CDR3 is 16 residues long. Trimming removed 1 base from V and 0 bases from J; junction bases left unmatched: 2. From germline, CDR1 is MGHRA and CDR2 YSYEKL.